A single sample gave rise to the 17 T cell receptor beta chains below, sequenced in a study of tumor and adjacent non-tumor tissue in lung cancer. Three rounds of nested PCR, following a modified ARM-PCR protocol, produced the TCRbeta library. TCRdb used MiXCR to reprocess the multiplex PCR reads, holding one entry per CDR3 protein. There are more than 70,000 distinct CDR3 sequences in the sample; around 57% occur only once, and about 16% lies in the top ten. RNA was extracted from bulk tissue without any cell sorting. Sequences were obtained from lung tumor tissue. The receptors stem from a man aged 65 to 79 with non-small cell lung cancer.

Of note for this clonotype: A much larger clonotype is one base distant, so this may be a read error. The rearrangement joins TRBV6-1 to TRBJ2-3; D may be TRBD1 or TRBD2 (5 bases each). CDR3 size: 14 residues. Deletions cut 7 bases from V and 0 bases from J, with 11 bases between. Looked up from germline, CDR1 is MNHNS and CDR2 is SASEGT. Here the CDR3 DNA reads TGTGCCAGCATTGAGGGGCCGAGCACAGATACGCAGTATTTT. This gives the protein CASIEGPSTDTQYF.

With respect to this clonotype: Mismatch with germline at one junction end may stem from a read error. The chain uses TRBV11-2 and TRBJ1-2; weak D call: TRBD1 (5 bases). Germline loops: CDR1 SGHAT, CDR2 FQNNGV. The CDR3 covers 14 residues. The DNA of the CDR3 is TGTGCCAGCAGCCTGATAGGGGCGGACTATGACTACACCTTC. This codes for CASSLIGADYDYTF.

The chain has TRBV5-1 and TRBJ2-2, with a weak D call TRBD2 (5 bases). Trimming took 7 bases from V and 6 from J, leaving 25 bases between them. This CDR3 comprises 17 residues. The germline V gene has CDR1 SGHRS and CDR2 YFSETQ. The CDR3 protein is CASGNFRSRGISGELFF. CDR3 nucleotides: TGCGCCAGCGGAAACTTCAGGAGCAGAGGGATCTCCGGGGAGCTGTTTTTT.

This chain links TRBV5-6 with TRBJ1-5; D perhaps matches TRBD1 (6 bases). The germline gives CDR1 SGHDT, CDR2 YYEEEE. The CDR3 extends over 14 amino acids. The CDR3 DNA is TGTATCAGCAGCCCTGACAGGAACAATCAGCCCCAGCATTTT. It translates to CISSPDRNNQPQHF.

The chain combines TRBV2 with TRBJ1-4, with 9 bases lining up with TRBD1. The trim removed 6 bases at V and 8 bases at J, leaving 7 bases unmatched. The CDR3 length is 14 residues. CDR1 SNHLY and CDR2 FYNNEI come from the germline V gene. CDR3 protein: CASSLQGAREKLFF. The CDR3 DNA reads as TGTGCCAGCAGCTTACAGGGGGCACGGGAAAAACTGTTTTTT.

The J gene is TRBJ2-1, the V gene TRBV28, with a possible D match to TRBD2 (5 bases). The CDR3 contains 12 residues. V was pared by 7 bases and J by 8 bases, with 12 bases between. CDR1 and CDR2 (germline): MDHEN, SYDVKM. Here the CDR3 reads CASKTGIDEQFF. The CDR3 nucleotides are TGTGCCAGCAAAACCGGGATCGATGAGCAGTTCTTC.

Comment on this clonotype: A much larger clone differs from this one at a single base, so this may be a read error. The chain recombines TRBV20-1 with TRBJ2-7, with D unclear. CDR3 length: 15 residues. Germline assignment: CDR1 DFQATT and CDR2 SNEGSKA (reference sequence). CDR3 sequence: CNVSSPGRILYEQYF. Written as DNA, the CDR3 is TGCAATGTCTCATCACCCGGAAGGATACTCTACGAGCAGTACTTC.

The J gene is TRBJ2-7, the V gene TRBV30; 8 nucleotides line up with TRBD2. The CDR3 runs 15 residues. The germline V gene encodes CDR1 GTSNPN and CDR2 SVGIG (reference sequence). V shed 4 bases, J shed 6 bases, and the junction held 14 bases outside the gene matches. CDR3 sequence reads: CAWNVLAGGRCEQYF. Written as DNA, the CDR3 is TGTGCCTGGAATGTACTGGCGGGGGGACGGTGCGAGCAGTACTTC.

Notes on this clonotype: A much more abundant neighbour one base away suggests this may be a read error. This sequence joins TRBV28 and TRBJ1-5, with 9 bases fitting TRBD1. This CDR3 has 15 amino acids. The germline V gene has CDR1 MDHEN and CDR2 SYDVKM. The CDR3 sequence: CASILRDRESEPKHF. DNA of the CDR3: TGTGCCAGCATTCTGAGGGACAGGGAGAGTGAGCCCAAGCATTTT.

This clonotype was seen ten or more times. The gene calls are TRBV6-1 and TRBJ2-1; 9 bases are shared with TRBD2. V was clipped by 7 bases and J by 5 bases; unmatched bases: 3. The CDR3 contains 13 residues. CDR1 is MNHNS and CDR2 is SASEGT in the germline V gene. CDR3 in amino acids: CASKRGEDNEQFF. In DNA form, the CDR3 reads TGTGCCAGCAAGCGGGGGGAGGACAATGAGCAGTTCTTC.

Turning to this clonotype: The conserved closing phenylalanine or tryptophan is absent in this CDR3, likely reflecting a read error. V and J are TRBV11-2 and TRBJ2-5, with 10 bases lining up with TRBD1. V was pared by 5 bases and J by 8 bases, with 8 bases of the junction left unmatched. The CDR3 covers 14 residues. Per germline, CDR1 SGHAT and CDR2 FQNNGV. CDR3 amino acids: CASSVTGGAITQYL. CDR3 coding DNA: TGTGCCAGCAGCGTGACAGGGGGCGCGATCACCCAGTACCTT.

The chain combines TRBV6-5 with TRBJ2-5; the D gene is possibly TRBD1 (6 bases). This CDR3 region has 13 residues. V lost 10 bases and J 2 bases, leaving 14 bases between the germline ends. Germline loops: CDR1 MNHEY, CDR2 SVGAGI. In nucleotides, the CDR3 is TGTGCCACTTCCTTGACAGGACAAGAGACCCAGTACTTC. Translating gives CATSLTGQETQYF.

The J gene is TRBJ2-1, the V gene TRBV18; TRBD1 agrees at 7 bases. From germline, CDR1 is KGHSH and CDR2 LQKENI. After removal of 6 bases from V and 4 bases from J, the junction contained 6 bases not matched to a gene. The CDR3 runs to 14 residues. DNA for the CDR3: TGTGCCAGCTCGCCCGGGACAGTTTACAATGAGCAGTTCTTC. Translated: CASSPGTVYNEQFF.

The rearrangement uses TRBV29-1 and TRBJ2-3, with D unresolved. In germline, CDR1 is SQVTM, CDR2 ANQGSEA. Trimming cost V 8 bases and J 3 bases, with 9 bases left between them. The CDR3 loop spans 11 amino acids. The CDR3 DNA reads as TGCAGCCCTCGAGGTACAGATACGCAGTATTTT. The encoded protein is CSPRGTDTQYF.

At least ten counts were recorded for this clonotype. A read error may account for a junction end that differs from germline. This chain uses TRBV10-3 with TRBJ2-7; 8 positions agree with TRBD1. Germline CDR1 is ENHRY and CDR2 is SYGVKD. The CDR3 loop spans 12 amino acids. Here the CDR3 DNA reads TGTGCCATCAGTGAGTCGAGGACAGGGACCAACTTC. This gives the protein CAISESRTGTNF.

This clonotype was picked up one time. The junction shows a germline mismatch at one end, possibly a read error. The CDR3 loop is CTSSLINGPKEKPFF. CDR3 sequence (DNA): TGTACCAGCAGCCTAATTAACGGTCCAAAGGAAAAACCGTTTTTT. The chain carries TRBV6-1 and TRBJ1-4, with no clear D. CDR1 and CDR2 from the germline V gene are MNHNS and SASEGT. This CDR3 contains 15 residues.

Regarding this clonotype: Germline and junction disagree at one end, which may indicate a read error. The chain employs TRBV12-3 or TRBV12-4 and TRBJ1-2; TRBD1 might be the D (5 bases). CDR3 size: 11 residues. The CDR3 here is CASSSGCGYTF. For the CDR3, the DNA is TGTGCCAGTAGTTCAGGGTGTGGCTACACCTTC.